Listed here are 25 T cell receptor beta chains from one sample, sequenced in a study of technical replicates of blood from several donors. This table comes from immunoSEQ multiplex PCR, and its TCRdb copy is limited to in-frame clones, with some not included. This table has tens of thousands of clones, around 94% appearing once. Sequenced sample: T cells isolated from PBMCs. The receptors were sampled from a human donor in good health.

This clone was seen only a few times. This chain connects TRBV30 to TRBJ2-7; D remains unclear. Germline V gene lookup returns CDR1 GTSNPN and CDR2 SVGIG (reference sequence). The CDR3 runs 12 residues. The V gene lost 2 bases and the J gene lost 3 bases, with 8 bases spanning the gap. The CDR3 DNA reads as TGTGCCTGGAGTCCACTGAACTACGAGCAGTACTTC. Protein: CAWSPLNYEQYF.

The chain carries TRBV4-2 and TRBJ2-3; 8 nucleotides match TRBD2. V shed 0 bases, J shed 0 bases, and the junction held 8 bases outside the gene matches. This CDR3 is built from 18 residues. Germline V CDR1 and CDR2: LGHNA, YNFKEQ. The CDR3: CASSQDLTSGTSTDTQYF. The CDR3 nucleotides read TGTGCCAGCAGCCAAGACCTTACTAGCGGAACTAGCACAGATACGCAGTATTTT.

V is TRBV27 and J is TRBJ2-7; 9 positions agree with TRBD1. J lost 3 bases, V lost 9 bases, and 12 bases had no gene match. Germline values: CDR1 MNHEY, CDR2 SMNVEV (reference sequence). This CDR3 is built from 15 residues. CDR3 amino acids: CASKTGTGYDYEQYF. The CDR3 DNA is TGTGCCAGTAAAACCGGGACAGGGTACGACTACGAGCAGTACTTC.

The chain carries TRBV11-3 and TRBJ2-4, with D perhaps matching TRBD2 (7 bases). Between the trimmed V and J ends, which lost 1 base and 0 bases, there was a span of 10 bases. The CDR3 is 16 residues long. The germline gives CDR1 SGHNT, CDR2 YENEEA. The CDR3, as DNA: TGTGCCAGCAGCTTAGGCGGGGGCCAAGCCAAAAACATTCAGTACTTC. It translates to CASSLGGGQAKNIQYF. Using reference TRBV11-3 and TRBJ2-4 for the parts outside the CDR3, the full variable domain is EAGVVQSPRYKIIEKKQPVAFWCNPISGHNTLYWYLQNLGQGPELLIRYENEEAVDDSQLPKDRFSAERLKGVDSTLKIQPAELGDSAVYLCASSLGGGQAKNIQYFGAGTRLSVL.

About this clone: One junction end disagrees with the germline gene, perhaps due to a read error. The rearrangement joins TRBV6-1 to TRBJ2-7; TRBD1 matches 8 bases. Germline V gene lookup returns CDR1 MNHNS and CDR2 SASEGT. This CDR3 has 11 amino acids. The CDR3 DNA reads as TGTGCCAGCAGTGCCGTGGACAGGGAAGACTTC. The encoded protein is CASSAVDREDF.

The chain uses TRBV27 and TRBJ1-2; possible D gene TRBD1, 5 bases. Trimming removed 7 bases from V and 8 bases from J, with 14 bases in between. The germline gives CDR1 MNHEY, CDR2 SMNVEV (reference sequence). This CDR3 is built from 12 residues. This CDR3 reads CASKTREDGYTF. CDR3 nucleotide sequence: TGTGCCAGCAAGACCAGGGAGGACGGCTACACCTTC.

V is TRBV10-3 and J is TRBJ2-1, with 10 bases aligning to TRBD1. Trimming at V came to 8 bases and at J to 6 bases, leaving 7 bases not matched to a gene. CDR1 ENHRY and CDR2 SYGVKD come from the germline V gene. CDR3 length: 14 residues. CDR3 amino acids: CAIGRTGGINEQFF. The CDR3 DNA follows: TGTGCCATCGGCCGGACAGGGGGTATCAATGAGCAGTTCTTC.

The chain carries TRBV30 and TRBJ2-7, with D unclear. Germline values: CDR1 GTSNPN, CDR2 SVGIG (reference sequence). The V gene lost 0 bases and the J gene lost 5 bases, with 5 bases spanning the gap. There are 11 residues in the CDR3. As DNA, the CDR3 is TGTGCCTGGAGTGTATATAACGAGCAGTACTTC. Its protein is CAWSVYNEQYF.

The chain combines TRBV4-3 with TRBJ2-2; 7 bases are shared with TRBD2. CDR3 length: 18 residues. Trimming at V came to 0 bases and at J to 4 bases, leaving 11 bases not matched to a gene. Per germline, CDR1 LGHNA and CDR2 YSLEER. The CDR3 is CASSQEAPGRELTGELFF. CDR3 bases: TGCGCCAGCAGCCAAGAAGCACCGGGGCGGGAGCTCACCGGGGAGCTGTTTTTT.

The chain employs TRBV6-6 and TRBJ1-1, with D maybe TRBD1 (5 bases). The V end was cut by 8 bases, the J end by 4 bases, with 8 bases between. The germline V gene has CDR1 MNHNY and CDR2 SVGAGI (reference sequence). The CDR3 extends over 11 amino acids. The CDR3, as DNA: TGTGCCAGCGGTGACAGCACTGAAGCTTTCTTT. As protein: CASGDSTEAFF.

The rearrangement links TRBV6-5 to TRBJ1-2; D may be TRBD1 (6 bases). Germline V lookup: CDR1 MNHEY, CDR2 SVGAGI. V lost 4 bases to trimming and J lost 3 bases, with 9 bases between them. This CDR3 comprises 13 residues. The CDR3 protein is CASSSGTHYGYTF. Here the CDR3 DNA reads TGTGCCAGCAGTTCCGGGACACACTATGGCTACACCTTC.

The J gene is TRBJ1-2, the V gene TRBV2, with TRBD1 matching over 7 bases. The CDR3 is 15 amino acids. CDR1 SNHLY and CDR2 FYNNEI come from the germline V gene. V trimming: 8 bases; J trimming: 8 bases; junction bases outside the gene matches: 17. The CDR3 coding sequence is TGTGCCAGCTACACAGGGGAGGATATAAAACCGGGCTACACCTTC. Protein sequence: CASYTGEDIKPGYTF.

The V call is TRBV7-3, the J call TRBJ2-7; TRBD1 matches 7 bases. The CDR3 is 14 residues long. The germline CDR1 and CDR2 sequences are SGHTA and FQGTGA. J was trimmed by 2 bases and V by 4 bases; bases with no gene match: 5. Here the CDR3 reads CASSSGQAAYEQYF. The CDR3 DNA reads TGTGCCAGCAGCTCCGGACAGGCCGCCTACGAGCAGTACTTC.

This sequence joins TRBV5-1 and TRBJ2-5; 7 nucleotides agree with TRBD1. V lost 4 bases to trimming and J lost 1 base; unmatched junction nucleotides: 10. From germline, CDR1 is SGHRS and CDR2 YFSETQ. The CDR3 has 16 residues. The CDR3 nucleotides are TGCGCCAGCAGCCTCGGGACAGCAGACGTCCAAGAGACCCAGTACTTC. It specifies CASSLGTADVQETQYF.

The V gene is TRBV28, the J gene TRBJ2-7, with D perhaps TRBD2 (5 bases). V gave up 5 bases and J gave up 6 bases, with 17 bases separating them. The CDR3 loop spans 14 amino acids. Germline lookup yields CDR1 MDHEN and CDR2 SYDVKM. The CDR3 sequence: CASSPPSVSGEQYF. The CDR3 DNA sequence: TGTGCCAGCAGTCCCCCCTCCGTAAGCGGCGAGCAGTACTTC.

This clone was detected once. The CDR3 loop reads CASSLGQGVGYNEQFF. In DNA, the CDR3 is TGTGCCAGCAGCTTGGGGCAGGGGGTAGGATACAATGAGCAGTTCTTC. The chain recombines TRBV5-4 with TRBJ2-1, with 7 bases identical to TRBD1. The V and J ends lost 0 bases and 4 bases, in that order; junction bases with no gene match: 7. The CDR3 consists of 16 residues. Germline lookup yields CDR1 SGHNT and CDR2 YYREEE (reference sequence).

This clone was detected only once. The J gene is TRBJ1-2, the V gene TRBV19; D is perhaps TRBD1 (6 bases). V dropped 0 bases and J dropped 2 bases, with 7 bases sitting between them. This CDR3 comprises 14 residues. CDR1 and CDR2 (germline): LNHDA, SQIVND (reference sequence). The CDR3: CASSIERGNYGYTF. In DNA, the CDR3 is TGTGCCAGTAGTATAGAGAGGGGGAACTATGGCTACACCTTC.

V is TRBV7-9 and J is TRBJ2-7, with D uncertain. V was cut by 3 bases and J by 0 bases, with 6 bases left in between. CDR3 length equals 13 residues. Germline V lookup: CDR1 SEHNR, CDR2 FQNEAQ (reference sequence). The CDR3 sequence is CASSFYSSYEQYF. CDR3 DNA sequence: TGTGCCAGCAGCTTCTACAGCTCCTACGAGCAGTACTTC.

This sequence joins TRBV4-2 and TRBJ2-7; D possibly corresponds to TRBD2 (6 bases). Germline CDR1 is LGHNA and CDR2 is YNFKEQ. The CDR3 is 14 amino acids. The V gene lost 8 bases and the J gene lost 0 bases, with 14 bases spanning the gap. The CDR3 DNA is TGTGCCAGCTCATCAGCGGGTTCCTCCTACGAGCAGTACTTC. Translation: CASSSAGSSYEQYF.

The gene calls are TRBV27 and TRBJ1-1, with D maybe TRBD1 (6 bases). This CDR3 has 15 residues. Between the trimmed V and J ends, which lost 5 bases and 4 bases, there was a span of 17 bases. The germline V gene encodes CDR1 MNHEY and CDR2 SMNVEV (reference sequence). The CDR3, as DNA: TGTGCCAGCAGTCTCGTCCGGGGGGCTGGCACTGAAGCTTTCTTT. Its protein is CASSLVRGAGTEAFF.

The genes are TRBV6-5 and TRBJ1-4; no reliable D call. The CDR3 contains 15 residues. V was trimmed by 5 bases and J by 0 bases, leaving 10 bases between them. Germline V CDR1 and CDR2: MNHEY, SVGAGI. The CDR3, as DNA: TGTGCCAGCAGTGGGAGACCGCCAACTAATGAAAAACTGTTTTTT. Its protein product is CASSGRPPTNEKLFF.

The rearrangement uses TRBV18 and TRBJ2-1; D is unresolved. V gave up 3 bases and J gave up 6 bases, with 15 bases separating them. There are 15 residues in the CDR3. The germline gives CDR1 KGHSH, CDR2 LQKENI. This chain's CDR3 is CASSPPQRPSNEQFF. The CDR3 DNA reads as TGTGCCAGCTCACCCCCCCAGCGCCCGAGCAATGAGCAGTTCTTC.

This chain joins TRBV5-1 and TRBJ2-1; perhaps TRBD2 as D (6 bases). The CDR3 has 15 amino acids. V lost 2 bases and J lost 2, with 11 bases in between. Germline loops: CDR1 SGHRS, CDR2 YFSETQ. CDR3 in DNA: TGCGCCAGCAGCTTCGGGACTGGGGCCTACAATGAGCAGTTCTTC. Translated: CASSFGTGAYNEQFF.

The chain is built from TRBV28 and TRBJ2-5; maybe TRBD2 (5 bases). V was shortened by 5 bases and J by 2 bases, with 18 bases between the two germline ends. From germline, CDR1 is MDHEN and CDR2 SYDVKM. This CDR3 is 16 amino acids long. CDR3 DNA sequence: TGTGCCAGCAGTCCCCCTAGCACGGGCGGGCAAGAGACCCAGTACTTC. Protein product: CASSPPSTGGQETQYF.

CDR3 loop: CASMGAGDGETQYF. The CDR3 region has the DNA TGTGCCAGCATGGGAGCGGGAGATGGGGAGACCCAGTACTTC. This chain connects TRBV6-5 to TRBJ2-5; 8 bases are a match to TRBD2. The V and J ends lost 7 bases and 5 bases, in that order; junction bases with no gene match: 9. CDR1 and CDR2 from the germline V gene are MNHEY and SVGAGI. This CDR3 comprises 14 residues.